This TCR beta chain is from a study of cytotoxic CD8 clonotypes in ibrutinib-treated CLL. Overall study: Within the patient group, ten to twelve were relapsed/refractory and around 15 treatment-naive, and 17 were IGHV unmutated. The authors obtained response samples at a median of about 11 months of treatment, range 6 to 36. Samples averaged roughly 280,000 productive templates and approximately 100,000 productive rearrangements. Study-wide findings and caveats: Higher clonality was seen at ibrutinib response and a return toward baseline at progression.

Of note for this clone: Its antigen remains unknown.

The CDR3 has 15 amino acids. CDR1 and CDR2 from the germline V gene are MNHNS and SASEGT. With 6 bases clipped from V and 3 bases from J, the junction kept 10 bases outside the gene matches. Generated by immunoSEQ multiplex PCR, the TCRdb table keeps only in-frame clones and is missing some. The sample lists about 130,000 clones; around three quarters were seen once. This chain uses TRBV6-1 with TRBJ1-1; 7 bases are shared with TRBD1. The sequence was obtained from a human donor with chronic lymphocytic leukemia. This specimen consisted of PBMCs, obtained after 12 months of ibrutinib treatment. The CDR3 DNA follows: TGTGCCAGCAGGATACCGGGACAGCCCTACACTGAAGCTTTCTTT. This translates into CASRIPGQPYTEAFF.